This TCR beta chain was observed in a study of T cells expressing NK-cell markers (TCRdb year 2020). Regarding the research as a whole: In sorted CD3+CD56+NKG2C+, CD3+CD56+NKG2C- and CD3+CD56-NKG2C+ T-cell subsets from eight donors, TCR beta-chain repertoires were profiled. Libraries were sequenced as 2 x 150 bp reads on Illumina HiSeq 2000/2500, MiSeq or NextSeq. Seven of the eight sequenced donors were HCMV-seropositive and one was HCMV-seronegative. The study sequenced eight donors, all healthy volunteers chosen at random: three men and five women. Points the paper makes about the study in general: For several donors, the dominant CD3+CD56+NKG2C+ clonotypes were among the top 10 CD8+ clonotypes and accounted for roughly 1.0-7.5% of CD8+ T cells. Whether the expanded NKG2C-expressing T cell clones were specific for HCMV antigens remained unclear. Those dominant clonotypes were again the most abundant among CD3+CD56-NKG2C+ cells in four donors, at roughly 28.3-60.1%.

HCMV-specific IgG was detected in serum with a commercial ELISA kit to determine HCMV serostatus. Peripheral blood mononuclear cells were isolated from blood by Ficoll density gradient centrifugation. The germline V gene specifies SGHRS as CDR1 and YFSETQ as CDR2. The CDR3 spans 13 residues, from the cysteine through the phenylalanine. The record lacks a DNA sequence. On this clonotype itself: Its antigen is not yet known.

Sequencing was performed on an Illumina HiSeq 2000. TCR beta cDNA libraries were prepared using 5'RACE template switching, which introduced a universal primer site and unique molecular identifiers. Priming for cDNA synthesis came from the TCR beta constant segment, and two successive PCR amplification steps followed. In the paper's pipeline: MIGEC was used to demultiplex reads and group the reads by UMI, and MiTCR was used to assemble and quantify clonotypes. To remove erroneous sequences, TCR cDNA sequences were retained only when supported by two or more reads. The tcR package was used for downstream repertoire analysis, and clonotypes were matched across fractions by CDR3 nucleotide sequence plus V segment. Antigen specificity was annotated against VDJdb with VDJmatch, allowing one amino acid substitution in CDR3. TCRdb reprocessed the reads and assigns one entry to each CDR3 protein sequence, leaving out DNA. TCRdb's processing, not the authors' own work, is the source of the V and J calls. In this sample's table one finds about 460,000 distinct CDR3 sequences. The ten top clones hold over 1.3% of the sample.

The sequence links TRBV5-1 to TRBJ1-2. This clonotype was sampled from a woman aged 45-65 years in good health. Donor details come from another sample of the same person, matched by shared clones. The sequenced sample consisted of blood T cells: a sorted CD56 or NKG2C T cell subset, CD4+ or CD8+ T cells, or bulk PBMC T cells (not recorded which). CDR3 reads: CASSALPIGGYTF.